What follows describes a single T cell receptor (beta chain). Its cognate antigen is unknown. The use of a sample-barcoded 5' primer and a J-beta primer mix characterized a second PCR of roughly 6 to 11 cycles. TCRdb redid the calling of the 5' RACE reads with MiXCR, one entry per CDR3 protein. The repertoire holds hundreds of thousands of distinct CDR3 sequences, roughly half seen once, with roughly 12% in the top ten. This entry comes from a study of blood T cells in healthy people across ages. Notes on the study in general: Bulk PBMC profiling left naive and antigen-experienced comparisons inconclusive. It was held that diversity estimates obtained from one million T cells represented underestimates.

The germline CDR1 and CDR2 sequences are SQVTM and ANQGSEA. CDR3 length: 14 residues. Peripheral blood was drawn, ten milliliters per donor. Sequencing was carried out using blood. This rearrangement joins TRBV29-1 to TRBJ2-5; the D gene is possibly TRBD2 (5 bases). The better agreement between TRBJ2-7 and the DNA end casts doubt on the J call. This sequence was found in a woman aged 80 or over in good health. Written as DNA, the CDR3 is TGCAGCGTGGAGGTCTCAACAAACACCTACGAGCAGTACTTC. The encoded protein is CSVEVSTNTYEQYF.